The source of this T cell receptor beta chain is a study of CD8 T cells in Susac syndrome (dated by TCRdb to between 2019 and 2020). With regard to the full study: Among the Susac syndrome patients who were sequenced, clinically active disease was present in six and clinical remission was observed in fewer than 10. At the time of blood withdrawal, Susac syndrome patients were either therapy-naive, taking corticosteroids (with some also receiving IVIg), or on IVIg alone. Clonality of the CD8+ T cell repertoire was compared between roughly twelve healthy donors, approximately 14 Susac syndrome patients and roughly 15 multiple sclerosis patients. Whether CD8+ T cell activation and differentiation in Susac syndrome was antigen driven was tested using repertoire sequencing. Study-wide conclusions, independent of this receptor: Susac syndrome CD8+ repertoires showed clonal expansion, highest in CD8+ TEMRA cells and greater in clinically active than remitting patients. Around 15 Susac-specific public clones were identified in the total CD8+ repertoire, and four to six Susac-specific public clones were identified in the CD8+ TEMRA repertoire. The study acknowledged that relatively few individuals were included in the TCR sequencing and HLA analysis.

CDR1 LNHDA and CDR2 SQIVND are derived from the germline V gene (reference sequence). Relative to germline, V is 1 base shorter and J is 8 bases shorter, with 11 bases between their ends. From its cysteine to its phenylalanine, the CDR3 spans 13 amino acids. CDR3 DNA is the only sequence kept; it has 39 bases, read in frame from the first base. A word on this clonotype: Its cognate antigen has yet to be identified. Within one base of it there is no much larger clone, and no base qualities were kept.

Peripheral blood CD8+ and CD4+ T cells from healthy donors, Susac syndrome patients and multiple sclerosis patients were profiled by high-throughput TCR beta sequencing. Susac syndrome patients met recently defined diagnostic criteria for definite or probable disease. Bulk CD8+ and CD4+ T cells were purified magnetically by negative isolation, whereas CD8+ TEMRA cells were enriched by FACS. Blood was drawn into EDTA tubes, processed within 24 hours, and PBMCs were isolated by density gradient centrifugation. PBMCs intended for TCR sequencing were frozen in liquid nitrogen and were later thawed in a 37 degrees C water bath. Purity of sorted or isolated CD4+, CD8+ and CD8+ TEMRA cells was at least 90%. RNA was extracted using the RNeasy kit, and roughly 0.5 to 1 microgram was reverse transcribed with random hexamers. The immunoSEQ multiplex PCR assay, which covers 54 Vbeta and 13 Jbeta segments, was used to amplify TCR beta CDR3 regions. To correct PCR amplification bias, a synthetic template baseline was used for both primer optimization and computational correction. As for how the authors treated the data: Reads were assigned to V, D and J genes according to IMGT and analyzed in immunoSEQ Analyzer, with only productive sequences retained. Clonality was calculated as one minus the Shannon entropy normalized by log2 of the number of productive unique sequences. For each patient and control, public and private clones were evaluated among the 100 most prevalent clones. Susac-specific clones were defined as absent from healthy and MS cohorts, about 1,100 published viral clones and other ImmuneACCESS disease sequences. TCRdb handled the public reads itself, with Q25 trimming in fastp and clone calling in MiXCR, and kept productive beta chains. Each CDR3 protein gets just one entry, which takes the most common genes and DNA from the rows behind it. The V and J calls, along with clone size, are taken from TCRdb and not from the paper's own processing. This sample comprises around 80,000 distinct CDR3 sequences, under 95% of them detected only once. Approximately 0.45% of the sample goes to the ten largest clones.

The specimen was CD8+ T cells from PBMCs. The chain joins TRBV19 to TRBJ1-1, with TRBD1 perhaps the D gene, on 6 matching bases. This receptor was obtained from a human donor with Susac syndrome. The CDR3 loop reads CASSIGGGPEAFF. The nucleotide sequence is TGTGCCAGTAGTATAGGAGGGGGACCCGAAGCTTTCTTT.